Shown below are 7 T cell receptor beta chains from a single sample sequenced in a study of CD8 T cells in ankylosing spondylitis. Each CDR3 protein is one row after TCRdb ran MiXCR on the 5' RACE reads. The sample holds about 360,000 distinct CDR3 sequences, approximately 22% seen once. Sequencing input: blood, either unsorted or a sorted T cell fraction (not recorded which). The receptor source for this set is a male donor with ankylosing spondylitis or in good health (not recorded which).

The chain carries TRBV29-1 and TRBJ2-7, with TRBD2 as a possible D gene (6 bases). This CDR3 region has 15 residues. Germline V lookup: CDR1 SQVTM, CDR2 ANQGSEA. Trimming cost V 7 bases and J 6 bases, with 25 bases left between them. CDR3: CSAQGDFPGRGEQYF. CDR3 nucleotide sequence: TGCAGCGCCCAAGGGGACTTCCCGGGTAGGGGCGAGCAGTACTTC.

This chain joins TRBV27 and TRBJ2-3; TRBD2 matches 8 bases. In germline, CDR1 is MNHEY, CDR2 SMNVEV (reference sequence). The J segment lost 9 bases and the V segment lost 5 bases, leaving 16 bases of the junction unmatched. This CDR3 contains 16 residues. In DNA, the CDR3 is TGTGCCAGCAGTACAAACTCCGGGACTAGAAGGGGCACGCAGTATTTT. Amino acid sequence: CASSTNSGTRRGTQYF.

This chain links TRBV5-4 with TRBJ2-3; D not resolved. CDR1 is SGHNT and CDR2 is YYREEE in the germline V gene (reference sequence). The CDR3 has 14 amino acids. V was shortened by 10 bases and J by 4 bases, with 19 bases between the two germline ends. The CDR3 spells CAYSPVGVPDTQYF. DNA of the CDR3: TGTGCCTACAGCCCAGTCGGAGTCCCAGATACGCAGTATTTT.

In its sample, this clonotype was seen a few times. A much larger clone sits a single nucleotide away, making a read error possible. The CDR3 here is CASSQRLNSEAFF. For the CDR3, the DNA is TGTGCCAGCAGCCAACGGCTGAACTCTGAAGCTTTCTTT. The rearrangement joins TRBV12-3 or TRBV12-4 to TRBJ1-1; no clear D gene. The length of the CDR3 is 13 residues.

The chain joins TRBV5-1 to TRBJ2-1, with D unclear. V dropped 4 bases and J dropped 1 base, with 9 bases sitting between them. The CDR3 runs to 14 residues. The germline gives CDR1 SGHRS, CDR2 YFSETQ. CDR3 residues: CASSPDGSYNEQFF. The CDR3 bases are TGCGCCAGCAGCCCGGACGGATCCTACAATGAGCAGTTCTTC.

In this sample, this clonotype turned up many times. A read error may account for a junction end that differs from germline. The J gene is TRBJ2-1, the V gene TRBV12-3 or TRBV12-4; no clear D gene. The CDR3 has 13 amino acids. CDR3 nucleotides: TGCGCCAGCAGCTTGGGCGCATACAATGAGCAGTTCTTC. Translation: CASSLGAYNEQFF.

This clonotype has a count of ten or more. This chain links TRBV20-1 with TRBJ2-7, with 9 bases identical to TRBD2. V lost 0 bases to trimming and J lost 0 bases; unmatched junction nucleotides: 6. The CDR3 loop spans 16 amino acids. Looked up from germline, CDR1 is DFQATT and CDR2 is SNEGSKA (reference sequence). CDR3 bases: TGCAGTGCTAGAGATCGGGAGCGGGGGGACTCCTACGAGCAGTACTTC. Translating gives CSARDRERGDSYEQYF.